Below are 15 T cell receptor beta chains sequenced from a single sample in a study of T cell responses to AZD1222 COVID-19 vaccine (dated by TCRdb to the early 2020s). Library method: the immunoSEQ multiplex PCR assay. TCRdb carries this immuneACCESS record with in-frame sequences only. Its versions omit some clonotypes, under half of them owing to an unresolved V gene in the studies checked, with the rest unexplained. In all, the sample holds roughly 96,000 clones, and 88% of those were seen once. The top ten constitute about 2.5% of the sample. The time point tag for this specimen amounts to: baseline before first vaccination. Material: peripheral blood, obtained on day 0 of AZD1222 vaccination. The receptors stem from an adult in good health.

The V call is TRBV2, the J call TRBJ1-3; D uncertain. V lost 6 bases and J 0 bases, leaving 12 bases between the germline ends. Germline CDR1 SNHLY, CDR2 FYNNEI. This CDR3 has 15 amino acids. The CDR3 protein is CASRSGIFSGNTIYF. CDR3 sequence (DNA): TGTGCCAGCAGAAGCGGCATCTTCTCTGGAAACACCATATATTTT.

This clone has just one count. The gene calls are TRBV14 and TRBJ2-5; D ambiguous. V lost 0 bases and J lost 4, with 6 bases in between. Germline CDR1 SGHDN, CDR2 FVKESK. The CDR3 loop spans 13 amino acids. The chain's CDR3 is CASSQDSGETQYF. The CDR3, as DNA: TGTGCCAGCAGCCAAGATTCGGGAGAGACCCAGTACTTC.

The CDR3 sequence is CATGREERGEQFF. The CDR3, as DNA: TGTGCCACGGGGCGGGAGGAAAGGGGTGAGCAGTTCTTC. The chain employs TRBV2 and TRBJ2-1, with 8 positions matching TRBD2. CDR3 length: 13 amino acids. V trimming: 10 bases; J trimming: 9 bases; junction bases outside the gene matches: 11. CDR1 is SNHLY and CDR2 is FYNNEI in the germline V gene.

The count of this clone is one. V usage is TRBV5-5 and J usage is TRBJ2-7; 11 bases map to TRBD2. This CDR3 has 15 residues. The germline CDR1 and CDR2 sequences are SGHKS and YYEKEE (reference sequence). Germline trimming cut 1 base from V and 2 bases from J; bases unmatched to any gene: 2. CDR3: CASSLLAGGPYEQYF. The CDR3, as DNA: TGTGCCAGCAGCTTGCTAGCGGGAGGACCCTACGAGCAGTACTTC.

This chain's CDR3 is CASSLDTEDTQYF. The CDR3 DNA reads as TGTGCCAGCAGTTTAGACACGGAAGATACGCAGTATTTT. The chain carries TRBV28 and TRBJ2-3; no clear D. This CDR3 is 13 amino acids long. The germline V gene has CDR1 MDHEN and CDR2 SYDVKM. Trimming left V 2 bases short and J 5 bases short, with 8 bases between.

The chain carries TRBV5-5 and TRBJ1-2; TRBD1 might be the D (5 bases). CDR1 and CDR2 (germline): SGHKS, YYEKEE (reference sequence). This CDR3 has 13 amino acids. V lost 7 bases, J lost 4 bases, and 14 bases lay in between. The CDR3 nucleotides are TGTGCCAGCGGCGGAGGAGGGGTCTATGGCTACACCTTC. This codes for CASGGGGVYGYTF.

The chain combines TRBV9 with TRBJ1-2; D is undetermined. The germline gives CDR1 SGDLS, CDR2 YYNGEE. Trimming removed 0 bases from V and 2 bases from J, with 11 bases in between. This CDR3 comprises 15 residues. CDR3 loop: CASSVATSSNYGYTF. The CDR3 DNA reads TGTGCCAGCAGCGTAGCTACGTCCTCAAACTATGGCTACACCTTC.

V is TRBV2 and J is TRBJ1-1; possible D gene TRBD1, 6 bases. Germline CDR1 reads SNHLY; CDR2 reads FYNNEI. V was cut by 7 bases and J by 4 bases, with 19 bases left in between. The CDR3 spans 15 residues. The CDR3 DNA reads TGTGCCAGCACCAAGCATGGAGGGGGTAGCACTGAAGCTTTCTTT. Its translation: CASTKHGGGSTEAFF. Complete variable domain (other parts from reference TRBV2 and TRBJ1-1): EPEVTQTPSHQVTQMGQEVILRCVPISNHLYFYWYRQILGQKVEFLVSFYNNEISEKSEIFDDQFSVERPDGSNFTLKIRSTKLEDSAMYFCASTKHGGGSTEAFFGQGTRLTVV.

The V gene is TRBV30, the J gene TRBJ1-2; D is unclear. The V end was cut by 7 bases, the J end by 5 bases, with 11 bases between. The germline gives CDR1 GTSNPN, CDR2 SVGIG (reference sequence). This CDR3 contains 11 residues. CDR3 residues: CAYLIGYGYTF. The CDR3 region has the DNA TGTGCCTACCTCATCGGGTATGGCTACACCTTC.

V is TRBV27 and J is TRBJ2-1, with TRBD1 matching 7 bases. The V gene's germline CDR1 is MNHEY and CDR2 SMNVEV (reference sequence). This CDR3 contains 17 residues. The trim removed 0 bases at V and 10 bases at J, leaving 15 bases unmatched. CDR3 in amino acids: CASSLSTGALVLGEQFF. CDR3 DNA sequence: TGTGCCAGCAGTTTATCCACAGGGGCTTTAGTTCTAGGGGAGCAGTTCTTC.

V is TRBV9 and J is TRBJ1-3; D remains ambiguous. This CDR3 is 16 amino acids long. Trimming removed 0 bases at V and 3 bases at J, with 13 bases between. Germline V gene data show CDR1 as SGDLS and CDR2 as YYNGEE. The CDR3 sequence is CASSVGTSLYGNTIYF. For the CDR3, the DNA is TGTGCCAGCAGCGTAGGCACAAGCCTATATGGAAACACCATATATTTT.

V gene TRBV6-1 combines with J gene TRBJ2-1; perhaps TRBD2 as D (7 bases). CDR1 is MNHNS and CDR2 is SASEGT in the germline V gene. The CDR3 covers 16 residues. Trimming pared 2 bases from V and 2 bases from J, leaving 13 bases between. The chain's CDR3 is CASSEYGGAPYNEQFF. CDR3 DNA sequence: TGTGCCAGCAGTGAATATGGGGGGGCCCCCTACAATGAGCAGTTCTTC.

The rearrangement links TRBV14 to TRBJ2-7; the match to TRBD2 covers 12 bases. The germline CDR1 and CDR2 sequences are SGHDN and FVKESK. With 0 bases clipped from V and 5 bases from J, the junction kept 11 bases outside the gene matches. The CDR3 contains 18 residues. The CDR3 region is CASSQDRRLAGDRDEQYF. CDR3 nucleotide sequence: TGTGCCAGCAGCCAAGATCGTCGACTAGCGGGAGATCGAGACGAGCAGTACTTC.

This sequence joins TRBV5-4 and TRBJ1-4, with D perhaps matching TRBD1 (5 bases). The CDR3 has 16 amino acids. From germline, CDR1 is SGHNT and CDR2 YYREEE (reference sequence). V was clipped by 1 base and J by 0 bases, with 10 bases between them. The CDR3 region is CASSLLGLATNEKLFF. In DNA, the CDR3 is TGTGCCAGCAGCTTGTTGGGACTTGCAACTAATGAAAAACTGTTTTTT.

The genes are TRBV15 and TRBJ1-5; D may be TRBD1 (6 bases). The CDR3 runs 14 residues. From germline, CDR1 is LNHNV and CDR2 YYDKDF (reference sequence). Trimming took off 5 bases at V and 9 bases at J, with 17 bases between the two ends. DNA for the CDR3: TGTGCCACCAGCCCCGTACAGGGCGCTTGGCCCCAGCATTTT. Its protein is CATSPVQGAWPQHF. Drawing the rest from reference TRBV15 and TRBJ1-5, the complete variable domain is DAMVIQNPRYQVTQFGKPVTLSCSQTLNHNVMYWYQQKSSQAPKLLFHYYDKDFNNEADTPDNFQSRRPNTSFCFLDIRSPGLGDTAMYLCATSPVQGAWPQHFGDGTRLSIL.